Each of the 7 T cell receptor beta chains below was sequenced from the same sample in a study of blood T cells in healthy people across ages. Sample-barcoded 5' priming and a J-beta primer mix drove a second PCR of 7 to 11 cycles. TCRdb processed the 5' RACE reads anew with MiXCR; each CDR3 protein has one entry. The sample yields 1.5 million to 2 million distinct CDR3 sequences, around 35% seen once. Source material: blood. Receptors were obtained from a woman in her twenties or thirties in good health.

The chain carries TRBV29-1 and TRBJ2-5; the D is unclear. V was cut by 6 bases and J by 1 base, with 9 bases left in between. Germline assignment: CDR1 SQVTM and CDR2 ANQGSEA. This CDR3 region has 12 residues. CDR3 in DNA: TGCAGCGTCGCCGAAACCCAAGAGACCCAGTACTTC. Translated: CSVAETQETQYF.

This clonotype was counted only a few times. The rearrangement joins TRBV6-1 to TRBJ2-3; 7 bases agree with TRBD2. The CDR3 is 15 residues long. The V gene's germline CDR1 is MNHNS and CDR2 SASEGT. V was clipped by 4 bases and J by 1 base; unmatched bases: 5. CDR3 DNA sequence: TGTGCCAGCAGTGGAGGCAGCGGGGGCACAGATACGCAGTATTTT. It yields the protein CASSGGSGGTDTQYF.

V gene TRBV9 combines with J gene TRBJ2-3, with TRBD2 matching over 9 bases. The CDR3 runs to 17 residues. J gave up 6 bases and V 0 bases, and 11 bases lay outside the gene matches. CDR1 is SGDLS, CDR2 YYNGEE, per germline. The CDR3: CASSVALREGRVDTQYF. CDR3 coding DNA: TGTGCCAGCAGCGTAGCGCTGCGGGAGGGGCGCGTGGATACGCAGTATTTT.

Regarding this clonotype: An end of the junction differs from the germline gene, which may be a read error. The J gene is TRBJ2-3, the V gene TRBV12-3 or TRBV12-4; TRBD1 matches 10 bases. CDR3 length equals 14 residues. The CDR3 nucleotides are TGTGCCAGCAGCCGGGACAGGGGTGCAGATGCGCAGTATTTT. Translating gives CASSRDRGADAQYF.

This clonotype occurred a few times. The chain uses TRBV7-8 and TRBJ1-4, with TRBD1 matching 7 bases. Looked up from germline, CDR1 is SGHVS and CDR2 is FQNEAQ. V lost 4 bases to trimming and J lost 5 bases; unmatched junction nucleotides: 10. The CDR3 length is 16 residues. CDR3 sequence (DNA): TGTGCCAGCAGCTCCAGACCGGGACAGCCGAATGAAAAACTGTTTTTT. Translated, it gives CASSSRPGQPNEKLFF.

Points on this clonotype: A much larger clone lies a single base off, so this may be a read error. The rearrangement joins TRBV27 to TRBJ2-1; 8 positions match TRBD2. Matching the DNA end better, TRBJ2-7 makes the J call doubtful. The germline CDR1 and CDR2 sequences are MNHEY and SMNVEV (reference sequence). The CDR3 runs 17 residues. CDR3 DNA sequence: TGTGCCAGCAGTCCATATCCCCGGACTAGCTTAGGCAATGAGCAGTACTTC. Translation gives CASSPYPRTSLGNEQYF.

The V call is TRBV20-1, the J call TRBJ2-4; D may match TRBD1 or TRBD2 (7 bases each). This CDR3 comprises 13 residues. V lost 6 bases and J 16 bases, leaving 25 bases between the germline ends. Germline V gene lookup returns CDR1 DFQATT and CDR2 SNEGSKA (reference sequence). DNA for the CDR3: TGCAGTGCCCCAGCCAGGGGGGCGGGGGAGCACTACTTC. Residues: CSAPARGAGEHYF.